This section outlines one T cell receptor beta chain sequence together with its context. Antigen unknown. The CDR3 runs to 17 residues. The V and J ends lost 4 bases and 2 bases respectively, with 20 bases between them. Germline lookup yields CDR1 SGHVS and CDR2 FNYEAQ. The data were obtained in a study of cytomegalovirus exposure and HLA in healthy donors. The PCR made use of 60 Vbeta and 13 Jbeta primers. Generated by immunoSEQ multiplex PCR, the TCRdb table keeps only in-frame clones and is missing some. The sample yields 95,000 to 150,000 clones, roughly 77% seen once. The study's findings and limits: The study recorded 150 to 200 TCR beta chains that were cytomegalovirus-associated.

This clonotype originated in a woman aged 25-40 years in good health and CMV-seronegative. The gene calls are TRBV7-6 and TRBJ2-5; the D gene is possibly TRBD1 (5 bases). Sequencing was carried out using PBMCs. CDR3 region: CASSSYYGAGIQETQYF. The DNA of the CDR3 is TGTGCCAGCAGCTCTTACTATGGGGCAGGGATACAAGAGACCCAGTACTTC.